This TCR beta chain was captured by sequencing in a study of tumor-infiltrating lymphocytes in oesophageal squamous cell carcinoma. TCRdb reprocessed the PCR reads with MiXCR, giving one entry per CDR3 protein. The data hold about 11,000 distinct CDR3 sequences, with roughly 50% observed a single time. The germline gives CDR1 SGHTA, CDR2 FQGNSA. The CDR3 contains 13 residues. This clonotype was obtained from a female donor with esophageal squamous cell carcinoma. This rearrangement joins TRBV7-2 to TRBJ2-3; a possible D gene is TRBD2 (6 bases). The J call may not be correct, given that the DNA end is closer to TRBJ2-7. The source material was esophageal tumor tissue. This chain's CDR3 is CASSSGVSHEQYF. CDR3 in DNA: TGTGCCAGCAGCTCGGGGGTTTCCCATGAGCAGTACTTC.